This T cell receptor beta chain came from a study of blood T cell repertoires in COVID-19 (TCRdb year 2020). Some background on the complete study: Collaborator samples came from the United States, Italy and Spain and covered acute and convalescent phases of COVID-19. The prospective study material was composed of cDNA or gDNA derived from T cells, B-cell-depleted T cells, or PBMCs. The repertoires were made available in a free public database intended to serve as a resource for research on the immune response to SARS-CoV-2. Where available, HLA class I and class II types were taken from metadata supplied by the sample provider and were not determined by assay-based typing. Deeply sampled blood TCRbeta repertoires from subjects exposed to, actively infected with, or recovered from COVID-19 were included in the dataset. Samples came from the ongoing ImmuneRACE study (first 160 participants) plus 1,254 subjects from 6 global collaborators. Sample metadata almost always included a de-identified subject ID, COVID-19 status, age in years and sex. Points the paper makes about the study in general: The amount of clinical and demographic metadata varied by source and participant and was provided uncurated.

Participants in the prospective study were enrolled through a virtual design, were aged roughly 18 to 90 years, and lived in approximately 25 United States geographic areas. To assign participants to cohorts, the prospective study relied on clinical history that participants themselves reported in a screening survey and a study questionnaire. Recovered participants in ImmuneRACE Cohort 3 were defined by two consecutive negative NP/OP PCR tests, clearance by a healthcare professional, or resolution of symptoms. In the prospective study, whole blood, serum and a nasopharyngeal or oropharyngeal swab were collected from each participant by mobile phlebotomists. Over a 2-month period, participants in the prospective study had the option of providing additional blood draws and questionnaires. Blood samples from the prospective study were shipped frozen or at room temperature prior to DNA extraction.

With regard to this clone: This clone's antigen is unknown. No much larger clone exists at a distance of one base, and base qualities are not known.

The germline V gene (reference sequence) supplies CDR1 LNHDA and CDR2 SQIVND. Its CDR3 holds 14 amino acids, cysteine through phenylalanine. Only CDR3 DNA remains: 42 bases, in frame from the first base. The V end gives up 5 bases and the J end 3 bases, leaving 6 bases in the junction not matched to a gene. TCRbeta CDR3 regions were amplified from genomic DNA using the immunoSEQ Assay, a bias-controlled multiplex PCR. The study's processing was this. The number of nucleated cells in each sample was estimated by amplification of reference gene primers within the assay. Sequence reads were collapsed and filtered to measure the absolute abundance of every unique TCRbeta CDR3 rearrangement. For each sample, productive Simpson clonality was calculated as the square root of Simpson's diversity index across productive rearrangements. This is the immuneACCESS table as TCRdb keeps it, with only in-frame sequences that have V and J called. A part of the clones is gone; compared with another copy, unresolved V genes explain less than half, and the rest is unexplained. The V and J calls and clone size are taken from that table; D and trimming were inferred from the DNA. This sample gives about 250,000 clones in total; 65% to 90% of them show up just once. Less than 2% of the sample is in the top ten clones.

The rearranged chain carries TRBV19 and TRBJ2-7; 8 central nucleotides agree with TRBD1. This receptor was obtained from a man between 35 and 55 years old who had recovered from COVID-19. The sequenced material came from PBMCs or T cells enriched from blood (not recorded which). The CDR3 reads CASSRQGRNYEQYF. In nucleotides, the sequence is TGTGCCAGTAGTCGACAGGGGCGGAACTACGAGCAGTACTTC.